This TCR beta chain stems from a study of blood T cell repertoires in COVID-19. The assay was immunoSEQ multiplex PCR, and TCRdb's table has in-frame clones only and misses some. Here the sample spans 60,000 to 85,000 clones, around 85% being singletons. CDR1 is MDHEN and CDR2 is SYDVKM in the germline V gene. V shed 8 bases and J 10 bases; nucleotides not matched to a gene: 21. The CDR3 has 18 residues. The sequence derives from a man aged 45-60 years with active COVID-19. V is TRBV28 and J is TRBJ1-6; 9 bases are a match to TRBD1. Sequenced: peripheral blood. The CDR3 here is CASGGINRGRLRSSPLHF. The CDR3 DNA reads TGTGCCAGCGGGGGAATAAACAGGGGGCGTTTGAGGAGCTCACCCCTCCACTTT.